The T cell receptor (beta chain) described here comes from a study of shared T cell receptors in the human thymus. Germline assignment: CDR1 SGDLS and CDR2 YYNGEE. V was pared by 4 bases and J by 0 bases, with 16 bases of the junction left unmatched. This CDR3 has 19 amino acids. Some clones are missing from TCRdb's copy, which holds only in-frame ones; the method was immunoSEQ multiplex PCR. The top ten clones hold under 0.012% of a sample with about 730,000 clones, approximately 85% of them seen once. The sample was also linked to a second study, of human thymus T cells. That study adds: Corrective surgery for congenital heart defects was being performed on the healthy Finnish infants who were the donors. Thymic and blood repertoires showed apparently biased V and J gene usage. Related studies noted strongly shared thymic repertoires across unrelated people.

The material sequenced was thymocytes. This sequence originates from a girl under three years old with a congenital heart defect. The chain links TRBV9 to TRBJ2-3; TRBD2 agrees at 8 bases. The CDR3 DNA is TGTGCCAGCAGCCCCGGACACTACGGGGGGGGCCCTAGCACAGATACGCAGTATTTT. Its protein product is CASSPGHYGGGPSTDTQYF. The variable domain in full, completed from reference TRBV9 and TRBJ2-3, reads DSGVTQTPKHLITATGQRVTLRCSPRSGDLSVYWYQQSLDQGLQFLIQYYNGEERAKGNILERFSAQQFPDLHSELNLSSLELGDSALYFCASSPGHYGGGPSTDTQYFGPGTRLTVL.